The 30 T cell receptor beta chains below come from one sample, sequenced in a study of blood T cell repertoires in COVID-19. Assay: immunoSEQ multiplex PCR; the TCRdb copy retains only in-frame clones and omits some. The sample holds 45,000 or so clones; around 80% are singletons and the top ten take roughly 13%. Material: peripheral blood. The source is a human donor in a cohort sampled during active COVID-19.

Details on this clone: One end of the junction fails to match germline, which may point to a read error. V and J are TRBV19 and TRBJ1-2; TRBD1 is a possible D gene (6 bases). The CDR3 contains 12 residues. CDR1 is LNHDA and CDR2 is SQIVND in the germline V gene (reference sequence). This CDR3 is CASSNRDTGRAF. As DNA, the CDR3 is TGTGCCAGTAGTAACCGGGACACCGGCCGGGCCTTC.

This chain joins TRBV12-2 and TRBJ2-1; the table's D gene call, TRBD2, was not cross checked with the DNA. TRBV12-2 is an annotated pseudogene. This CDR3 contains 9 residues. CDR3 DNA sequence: TGTGCAAGTCGCTTTGTCCGGTTCTTC. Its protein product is CASRFVRFF.

The CDR3 here is CASSVQQRSNTEAFF. CDR3 nucleotide sequence: TGTGCCAGCAGTGTACAACAACGGAGTAACACTGAAGCTTTCTTT. The V and J genes are TRBV2 and TRBJ1-1; D is ambiguous. CDR1 is SNHLY, CDR2 FYNNEI, per germline. V lost 4 bases and J lost 2, with 14 bases in between. The CDR3 is 15 amino acids.

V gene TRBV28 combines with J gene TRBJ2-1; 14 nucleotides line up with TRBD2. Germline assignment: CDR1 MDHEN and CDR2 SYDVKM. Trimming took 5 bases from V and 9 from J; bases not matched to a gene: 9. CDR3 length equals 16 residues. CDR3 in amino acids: CASSHAGLAGGGEQFF. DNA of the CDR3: TGTGCCAGCAGTCATGCTGGACTAGCGGGAGGCGGTGAGCAGTTCTTC.

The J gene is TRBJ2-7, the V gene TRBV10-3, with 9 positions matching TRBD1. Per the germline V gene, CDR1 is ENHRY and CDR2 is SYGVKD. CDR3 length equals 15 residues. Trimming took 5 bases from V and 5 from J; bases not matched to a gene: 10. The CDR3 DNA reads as TGTGCCATCAGTTATCCGGGACAGGGAAGTGACGAGCAGTACTTC. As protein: CAISYPGQGSDEQYF.

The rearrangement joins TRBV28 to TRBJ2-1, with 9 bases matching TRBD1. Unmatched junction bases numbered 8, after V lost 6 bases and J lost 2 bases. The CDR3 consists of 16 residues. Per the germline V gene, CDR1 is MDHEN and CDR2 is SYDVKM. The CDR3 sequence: CASSYAGTGTYNEQFF. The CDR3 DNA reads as TGTGCCAGCAGCTATGCCGGGACAGGGACCTACAATGAGCAGTTCTTC.

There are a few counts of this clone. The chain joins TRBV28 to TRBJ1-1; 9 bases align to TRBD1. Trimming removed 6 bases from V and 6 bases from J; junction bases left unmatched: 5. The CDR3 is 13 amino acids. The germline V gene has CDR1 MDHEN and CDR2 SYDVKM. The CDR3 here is CASRRTGVSEAFF. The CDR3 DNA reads TGTGCCAGCAGAAGGACAGGGGTCTCTGAAGCTTTCTTT.

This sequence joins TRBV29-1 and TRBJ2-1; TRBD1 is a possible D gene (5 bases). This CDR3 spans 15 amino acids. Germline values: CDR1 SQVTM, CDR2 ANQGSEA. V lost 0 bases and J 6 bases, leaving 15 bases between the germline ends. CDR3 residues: CSVEDRVSLGNEQFF. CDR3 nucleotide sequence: TGCAGCGTTGAAGACAGGGTTAGTTTGGGCAATGAGCAGTTCTTC.

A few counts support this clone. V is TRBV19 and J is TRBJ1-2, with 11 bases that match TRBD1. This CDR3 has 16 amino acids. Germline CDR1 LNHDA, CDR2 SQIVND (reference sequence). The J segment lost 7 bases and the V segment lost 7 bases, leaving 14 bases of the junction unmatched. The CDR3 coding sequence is TGTGCCAGTACCTCCGGGACAGGGGGACGAGTCAGTGGCTACACCTTC. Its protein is CASTSGTGGRVSGYTF.

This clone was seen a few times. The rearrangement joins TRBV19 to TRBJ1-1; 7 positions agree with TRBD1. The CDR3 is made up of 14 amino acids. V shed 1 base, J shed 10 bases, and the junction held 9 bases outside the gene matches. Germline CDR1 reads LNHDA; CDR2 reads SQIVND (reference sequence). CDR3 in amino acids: CASSIAGQGERAFF. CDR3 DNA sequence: TGTGCCAGTAGTATAGCAGGGCAGGGGGAACGAGCTTTCTTT.

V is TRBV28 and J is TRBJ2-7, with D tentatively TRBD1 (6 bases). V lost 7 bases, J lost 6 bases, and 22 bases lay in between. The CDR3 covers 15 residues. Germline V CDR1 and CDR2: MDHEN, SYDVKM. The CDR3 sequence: CASTIGRDTVIEQYF. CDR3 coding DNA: TGTGCCAGCACCATTGGCCGGGACACCGTTATCGAGCAGTACTTC.

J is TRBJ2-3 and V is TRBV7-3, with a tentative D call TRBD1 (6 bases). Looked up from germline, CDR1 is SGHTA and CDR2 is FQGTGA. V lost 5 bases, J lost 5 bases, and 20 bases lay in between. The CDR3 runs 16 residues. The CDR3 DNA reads TGTGCCAGCAGCGAGACAGGCGCTACTCCGATAGATACGCAGTATTTT. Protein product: CASSETGATPIDTQYF.

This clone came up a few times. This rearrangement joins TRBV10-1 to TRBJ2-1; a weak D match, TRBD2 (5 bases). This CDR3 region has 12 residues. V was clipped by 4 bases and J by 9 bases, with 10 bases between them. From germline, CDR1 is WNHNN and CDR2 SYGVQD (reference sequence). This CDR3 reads CASSAPSGEQFF. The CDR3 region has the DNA TGCGCCAGCAGTGCACCCAGCGGTGAGCAGTTCTTC.

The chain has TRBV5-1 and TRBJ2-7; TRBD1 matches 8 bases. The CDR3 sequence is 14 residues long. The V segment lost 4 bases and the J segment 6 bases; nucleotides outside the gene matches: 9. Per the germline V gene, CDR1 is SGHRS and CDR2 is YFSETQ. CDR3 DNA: TGCGCCAGCAGCCTTGGACAGGGAGAGGGCGAGCAGTACTTC. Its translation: CASSLGQGEGEQYF.

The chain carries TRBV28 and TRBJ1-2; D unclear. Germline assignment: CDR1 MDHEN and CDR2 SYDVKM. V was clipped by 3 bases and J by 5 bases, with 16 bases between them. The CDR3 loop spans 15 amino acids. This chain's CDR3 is CASSFYPDYVYGYTF. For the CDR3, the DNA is TGTGCCAGCAGTTTCTATCCCGACTATGTTTATGGCTACACCTTC.

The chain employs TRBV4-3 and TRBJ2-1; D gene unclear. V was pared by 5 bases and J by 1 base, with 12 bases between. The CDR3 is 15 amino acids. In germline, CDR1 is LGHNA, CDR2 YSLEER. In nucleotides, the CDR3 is TGCGCCAGCAGCGCACAGTCCGGTTCCTACAATGAGCAGTTCTTC. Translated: CASSAQSGSYNEQFF.

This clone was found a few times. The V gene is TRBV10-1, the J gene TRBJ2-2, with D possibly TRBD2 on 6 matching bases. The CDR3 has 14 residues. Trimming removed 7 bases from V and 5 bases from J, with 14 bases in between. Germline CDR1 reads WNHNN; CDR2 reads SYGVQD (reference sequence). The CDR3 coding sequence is TGCGCCAGCAAACCGGGACTGGGGACCGGGGAGCTGTTTTTT. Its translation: CASKPGLGTGELFF.

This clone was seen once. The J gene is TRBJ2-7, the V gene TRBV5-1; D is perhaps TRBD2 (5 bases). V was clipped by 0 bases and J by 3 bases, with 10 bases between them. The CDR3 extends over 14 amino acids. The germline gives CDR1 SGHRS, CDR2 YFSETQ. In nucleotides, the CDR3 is TGCGCCAGCAGCTTGGATACCGGGGTCTACGAGCAGTACTTC. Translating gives CASSLDTGVYEQYF.

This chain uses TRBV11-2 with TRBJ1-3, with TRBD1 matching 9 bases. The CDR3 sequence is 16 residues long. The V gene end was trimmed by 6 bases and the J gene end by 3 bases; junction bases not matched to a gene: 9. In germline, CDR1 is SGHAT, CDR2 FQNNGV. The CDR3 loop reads CASRMNRGRRGNTIYF. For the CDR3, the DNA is TGTGCCAGCAGGATGAACAGGGGGCGACGTGGAAACACCATATATTTT. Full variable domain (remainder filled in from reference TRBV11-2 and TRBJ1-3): EAGVAQSPRYKIIEKRQSVAFWCNPISGHATLYWYQQILGQGPKLLIQFQNNGVVDDSQLPKDRFSAERLKGVDSTLKIQPAKLEDSAVYLCASRMNRGRRGNTIYFGEGSWLTVV.

The CDR3 sequence is CASSAQGSYGYTF. CDR3 in DNA: TGTGCCAGCAGTGCACAGGGGTCCTATGGCTACACCTTC. The chain is built from TRBV2 and TRBJ1-2; 7 nucleotides match TRBD1. This CDR3 comprises 13 residues. Per germline, CDR1 SNHLY and CDR2 FYNNEI. V shed 4 bases, J shed 4 bases, and the junction held 3 bases outside the gene matches.

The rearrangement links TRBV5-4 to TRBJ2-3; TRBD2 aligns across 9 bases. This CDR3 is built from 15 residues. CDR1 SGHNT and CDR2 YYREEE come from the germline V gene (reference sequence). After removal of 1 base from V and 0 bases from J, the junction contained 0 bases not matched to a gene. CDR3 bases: TGTGCCAGCAGCTTGACTAGCGGGAGCACAGATACGCAGTATTTT. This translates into CASSLTSGSTDTQYF.

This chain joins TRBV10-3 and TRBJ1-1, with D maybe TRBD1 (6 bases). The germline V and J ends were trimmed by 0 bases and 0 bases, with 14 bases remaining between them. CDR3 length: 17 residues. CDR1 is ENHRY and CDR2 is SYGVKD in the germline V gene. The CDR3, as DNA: TGTGCCATCAGTGAGTCGGCAGGGGCCGGAATGAACACTGAAGCTTTCTTT. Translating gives CAISESAGAGMNTEAFF.

CDR3 nucleotide sequence: TGCGCCAGCAGCTTAGCTCCAGGGACCTACAATGAGCAGTTCTTC. Amino acids: CASSLAPGTYNEQFF. This chain joins TRBV5-1 and TRBJ2-1, with D possibly being TRBD1 (5 bases). CDR3 length: 15 residues. Germline V gene sequence: CDR1 SGHRS, CDR2 YFSETQ. Trimming shortened V by 2 bases and J by 2 bases, and 11 bases separated the two germline ends. The full variable domain, completed using reference TRBV5-1 and TRBJ2-1, is KAGVTQTPRYLIKTRGQQVTLSCSPISGHRSVSWYQQTPGQGLQFLFEYFSETQRNKGNFPGRFSGRQFSNSRSEMNVSTLELGDSALYLCASSLAPGTYNEQFFGPGTRLTVL.

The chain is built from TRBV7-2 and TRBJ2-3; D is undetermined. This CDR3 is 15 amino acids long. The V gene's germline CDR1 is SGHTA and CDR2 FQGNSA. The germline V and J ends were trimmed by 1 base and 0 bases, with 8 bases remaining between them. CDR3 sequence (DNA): TGTGCCAGCAGCTTAGGACACAAAAGCACAGATACGCAGTATTTT. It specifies CASSLGHKSTDTQYF.

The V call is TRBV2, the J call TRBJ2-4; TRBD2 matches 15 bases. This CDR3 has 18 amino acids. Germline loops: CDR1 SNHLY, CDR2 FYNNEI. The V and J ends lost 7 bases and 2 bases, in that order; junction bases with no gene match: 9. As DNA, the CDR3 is TGTGCCAGCATGGAAGGACTAGCGGGAGGGCGGACCAAAAACATTCAGTACTTC. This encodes CASMEGLAGGRTKNIQYF.

CDR3: CASSQGRLAGGGEQFF. The CDR3 region has the DNA TGTGCCAGCAGCCAAGGTCGTCTAGCGGGAGGTGGTGAGCAGTTCTTC. The rearrangement links TRBV4-2 to TRBJ2-1, with 11 bases that match TRBD2. CDR3 size: 16 residues. Trimming cost V 1 base and J 9 bases; bases outside gene matches: 8. Germline-derived CDR1 and CDR2 are LGHNA and YNFKEQ.

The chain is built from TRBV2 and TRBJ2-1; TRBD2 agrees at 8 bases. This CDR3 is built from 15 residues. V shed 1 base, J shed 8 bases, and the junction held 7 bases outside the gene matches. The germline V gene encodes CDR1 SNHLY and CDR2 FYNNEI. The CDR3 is CASSEVAGGADEQFF. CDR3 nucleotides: TGTGCCAGCAGTGAAGTGGCGGGAGGAGCCGATGAGCAGTTCTTC. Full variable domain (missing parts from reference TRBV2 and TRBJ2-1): EPEVTQTPSHQVTQMGQEVILRCVPISNHLYFYWYRQILGQKVEFLVSFYNNEISEKSEIFDDQFSVERPDGSNFTLKIRSTKLEDSAMYFCASSEVAGGADEQFFGPGTRLTVL.

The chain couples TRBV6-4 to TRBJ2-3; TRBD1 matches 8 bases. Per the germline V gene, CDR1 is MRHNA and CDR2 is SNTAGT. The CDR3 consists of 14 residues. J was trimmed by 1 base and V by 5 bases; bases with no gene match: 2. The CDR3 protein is CASSPQGGTDTQYF. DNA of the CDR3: TGTGCCAGCAGTCCACAGGGGGGCACAGATACGCAGTATTTT.

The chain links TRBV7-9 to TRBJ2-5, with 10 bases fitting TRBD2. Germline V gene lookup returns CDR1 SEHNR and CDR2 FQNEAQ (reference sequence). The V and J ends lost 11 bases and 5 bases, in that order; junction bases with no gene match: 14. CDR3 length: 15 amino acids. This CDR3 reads CAQERLAGARETQYF. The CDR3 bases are TGTGCCCAGGAAAGGCTAGCGGGAGCAAGGGAGACCCAGTACTTC.

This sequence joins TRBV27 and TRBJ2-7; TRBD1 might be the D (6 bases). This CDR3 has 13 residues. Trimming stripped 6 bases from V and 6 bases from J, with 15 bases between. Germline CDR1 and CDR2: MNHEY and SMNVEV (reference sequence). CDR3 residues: CASRDQGPGEQYF. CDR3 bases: TGTGCCAGCAGAGACCAGGGGCCTGGCGAGCAGTACTTC.